Listed here are 28 T cell receptor beta chains from one sample, sequenced in a study of blood T cell repertoires in COVID-19 (dated by TCRdb to between 2020 and 2021). Library prep was done by the immunoSEQ multiplex PCR assay. The table comes from immuneACCESS by way of TCRdb, which keeps in-frame sequences with V and J called. Part of the clones is missing from these tables; in studies checked, under half for an unresolved V gene and the rest for unknown reasons. This sample holds 50,000 to 80,000 clones; more than 75% were observed only once. The ten largest clonotypes hold under 7% of the sample. What was sequenced was peripheral blood. Receptors originate from a human donor in a cohort sampled during active COVID-19.

The chain is built from TRBV3-1 (or the pseudogene TRBV3-2) and TRBJ2-5, with D possibly being TRBD2 (5 bases). The germline V gene has CDR1 LGHDT and CDR2 YNNKEL (reference sequence). V lost 7 bases, J lost 5 bases, and 11 bases lay in between. CDR3 length equals 12 residues. As DNA, the CDR3 is TGTGCCAGCACCGGGTCGGGGGAGACCCAGTACTTC. Protein: CASTGSGETQYF.

This clone was counted between two and nine times. V is TRBV5-4 and J is TRBJ2-5; 8 nucleotides match TRBD1. The CDR3 sequence is 13 residues long. J lost 5 bases, V lost 2 bases, and 2 bases had no gene match. CDR1 and CDR2 from the germline V gene are SGHNT and YYREEE (reference sequence). The CDR3 protein is CASSLGQGETQYF. DNA of the CDR3: TGTGCCAGCAGCTTAGGACAGGGTGAGACCCAGTACTTC.

DNA of the CDR3: TGTGCCAGCAGCTTGGAGGGGAGACGCACAGATACGCAGTATTTT. It is translated as CASSLEGRRTDTQYF. The gene calls are TRBV7-2 and TRBJ2-3, with a tentative D call TRBD2 (6 bases). V lost 3 bases, J lost 1 base, and 11 bases lay in between. This CDR3 region has 15 residues. Looked up from germline, CDR1 is SGHTA and CDR2 is FQGNSA.

The chain employs TRBV7-3 and TRBJ2-5, with unresolved D. V lost 3 bases, J lost 5 bases, and 10 bases lay in between. This CDR3 contains 13 residues. Germline V lookup: CDR1 SGHTA, CDR2 FQGTGA. The DNA for the CDR3 is TGTGCCAGCAGCTTTTCAGTGATGGAGACCCAGTACTTC. It encodes CASSFSVMETQYF.

This clone has only one observation. V and J are TRBV6-5 and TRBJ2-7; 8 positions agree with TRBD1. CDR3 size: 14 residues. Germline lookup yields CDR1 MNHEY and CDR2 SVGAGI. J lost 0 bases, V lost 7 bases, and 5 bases had no gene match. The CDR3 reads CASNLDRASYEQYF. The CDR3 bases are TGTGCCAGCAACCTGGACAGGGCCTCCTACGAGCAGTACTTC.

The J gene is TRBJ2-7, the V gene TRBV4-1; TRBD2 matches at 10 bases. This CDR3 region has 19 residues. The V gene's germline CDR1 is MGHRA and CDR2 YSYEKL. The V gene end was trimmed by 1 base and the J gene end by 2 bases; junction bases not matched to a gene: 14. CDR3 sequence: CASSQVDSGAGGFTYEQYF. The CDR3 region has the DNA TGCGCCAGCAGCCAAGTCGATTCAGGAGCGGGGGGGTTCACCTACGAGCAGTACTTC.

CDR3 in DNA: TGCGCCAGCAGCCAAGGTCTCGGGGGAAATTCACCCCTCCACTTT. It translates to CASSQGLGGNSPLHF. The chain couples TRBV4-1 to TRBJ1-6, with D perhaps matching TRBD1 (5 bases). Germline V gives CDR1 MGHRA, CDR2 YSYEKL. The CDR3 consists of 15 residues. V was trimmed by 1 base and J by 7 bases, leaving 11 bases between them.

V is TRBV10-3 and J is TRBJ2-3; 8 nucleotides agree with TRBD1. J lost 0 bases, V lost 4 bases, and 6 bases had no gene match. The germline V gene has CDR1 ENHRY and CDR2 SYGVKD. This CDR3 is 16 amino acids long. The CDR3 region has the DNA TGTGCCATCAGTGCTCTGCAGGGGGCCAGCACAGATACGCAGTATTTT. Protein: CAISALQGASTDTQYF.

J is TRBJ2-3 and V is TRBV27, with D perhaps TRBD2 (5 bases). Trimming removed 6 bases from V and 4 bases from J, with 26 bases in between. The CDR3 sequence is 18 residues long. From germline, CDR1 is MNHEY and CDR2 SMNVEV (reference sequence). The CDR3 DNA reads TGTGCCAGCAGCCGTACCCTAACGACCCGGGGTACCCCAGATACGCAGTATTTT. Its translation is CASSRTLTTRGTPDTQYF.

The gene calls are TRBV21-1 and TRBJ1-5; the DNA was not compared with TRBD1, the D call given in the table. TRBV21-1 is recorded as a pseudogene. The CDR3 sequence is 18 residues long. The CDR3 region is CASSTRTALTYSNQPQHF. The CDR3 nucleotides are TGTGCCAGCAGCACCCGGACAGCCTTGACCTATAGCAATCAGCCCCAGCATTTT.

This chain links TRBV6-5 with TRBJ1-2; D may be TRBD1 (5 bases). V lost 0 bases and J lost 4, with 15 bases in between. CDR3 length equals 16 residues. Germline CDR1 is MNHEY and CDR2 is SVGAGI. The CDR3 DNA reads TGTGCCAGCAGTTACTCTGGGCAGGGTCGTCTCTATGGCTACACCTTC. Its translation: CASSYSGQGRLYGYTF.

This clone occurred a few times. The chain couples TRBV10-1 to TRBJ1-2; TRBD1 agrees at 7 bases. This CDR3 is 12 amino acids long. CDR1 WNHNN and CDR2 SYGVQD come from the germline V gene (reference sequence). The trim removed 8 bases at V and 5 bases at J, leaving 5 bases unmatched. In nucleotides, the CDR3 is TGCGCCAGCGAAGGACAGGTTTATGGCTACACCTTC. This gives the protein CASEGQVYGYTF.

This chain connects TRBV27 to TRBJ2-6, with D perhaps matching TRBD2 (6 bases). CDR1 is MNHEY and CDR2 is SMNVEV in the germline V gene (reference sequence). V lost 1 base and J 1 base, leaving 11 bases between the germline ends. The CDR3 runs 17 residues. CDR3 loop: CASSLYAAGSGANVLTF. As DNA, the CDR3 is TGTGCCAGCAGTTTATACGCGGCGGGGTCTGGGGCCAACGTCCTGACTTTC.

The chain carries TRBV5-1 and TRBJ2-7, with TRBD2 as a possible D gene (6 bases). The CDR3 spans 14 residues. The V gene's germline CDR1 is SGHRS and CDR2 YFSETQ. V was clipped by 0 bases and J by 3 bases, with 10 bases between them. The CDR3 loop is CASSLGAGNYEQYF. CDR3 nucleotide sequence: TGCGCCAGCAGCTTGGGGGCGGGGAACTACGAGCAGTACTTC.

V and J are TRBV9 and TRBJ2-5, with 10 bases that match TRBD1. CDR3 length: 16 residues. The germline CDR1 and CDR2 sequences are SGDLS and YYNGEE. The V gene end was trimmed by 0 bases and the J gene end by 8 bases; junction bases not matched to a gene: 10. CDR3 DNA sequence: TGTGCCAGCAGCGTAGACGGGACAGGGGCCCTTCCCACCCAGTACTTC. This codes for CASSVDGTGALPTQYF.

The gene calls are TRBV10-3 and TRBJ1-5, with D possibly matching TRBD1 (6 bases). The length of the CDR3 is 16 residues. The V and J ends lost 2 bases and 3 bases respectively, with 14 bases between them. The germline V gene encodes CDR1 ENHRY and CDR2 SYGVKD. The CDR3 sequence is CAISEDRRGLNQPQHF. Here the CDR3 DNA reads TGTGCCATCAGTGAGGACAGGAGAGGCCTCAATCAGCCCCAGCATTTT.

The chain joins TRBV18 to TRBJ1-5, with 8 bases identical to TRBD1. This CDR3 comprises 15 residues. After removal of 5 bases from V and 7 bases from J, the junction contained 10 bases not matched to a gene. Germline CDR1 and CDR2: KGHSH and LQKENI. The CDR3 DNA follows: TGTGCCAGCTCAAGAACTGGACAGGGCGGGCAGCCCCAGCATTTT. It translates to CASSRTGQGGQPQHF.

V is TRBV9 and J is TRBJ2-7; D perhaps matches TRBD1 (5 bases). V was trimmed by 0 bases and J by 1 base, leaving 11 bases between them. From germline, CDR1 is SGDLS and CDR2 YYNGEE. This CDR3 spans 15 amino acids. The CDR3 sequence is CASSVESGPSYEQYF. The DNA for the CDR3 is TGTGCCAGCAGCGTAGAATCAGGGCCTTCCTACGAGCAGTACTTC.

The rearrangement uses TRBV7-3 and TRBJ2-2, with D tentatively TRBD1 (5 bases). Germline V gives CDR1 SGHTA, CDR2 FQGTGA. The CDR3 consists of 15 residues. V lost 1 base and J lost 4, with 10 bases in between. The DNA for the CDR3 is TGTGCCAGCAGCTTAAAGGGGCCCGCCACCGGGGAGCTGTTTTTT. Translating it yields CASSLKGPATGELFF.

The rearrangement joins TRBV5-6 to TRBJ2-5; 9 nucleotides match TRBD1. CDR1 is SGHDT, CDR2 YYEEEE, per germline. CDR3 size: 14 residues. The V segment lost 4 bases and the J segment 2 bases; nucleotides outside the gene matches: 3. The CDR3 nucleotides read TGTGCCAGCAGCCGACAGGGGGTTCAAGAGACCCAGTACTTC. Protein sequence: CASSRQGVQETQYF.

The rearrangement uses TRBV7-3 and TRBJ2-1; D is uncertain. V lost 5 bases, J lost 9 bases, and 14 bases lay in between. Germline V gene data show CDR1 as SGHTA and CDR2 as FQGTGA. The CDR3 extends over 13 amino acids. The CDR3 loop reads CASSPTPSGEQFF. CDR3 DNA sequence: TGTGCCAGCAGCCCTACTCCCTCGGGTGAGCAGTTCTTC.

The V and J genes are TRBV15 and TRBJ1-4; 8 positions agree with TRBD1. Germline V gene lookup returns CDR1 LNHNV and CDR2 YYDKDF (reference sequence). The CDR3 is 16 residues long. V lost 4 bases to trimming and J lost 8 bases; unmatched junction nucleotides: 12. CDR3: CATSKEVAGGAEKLFF. CDR3 DNA: TGTGCCACCAGCAAAGAGGTCGCAGGGGGCGCAGAAAAACTGTTTTTT.

J is TRBJ2-2 and V is TRBV9; D perhaps matches TRBD1 (6 bases). The CDR3 has 15 amino acids. Germline CDR1 and CDR2: SGDLS and YYNGEE. The germline V and J ends were trimmed by 3 bases and 4 bases, with 13 bases remaining between them. For the CDR3, the DNA is TGTGCCAGCAGCGGCAGGGGCTCCGTCACCGGGGAGCTGTTTTTT. Encoded protein: CASSGRGSVTGELFF.

The rearrangement uses TRBV2 and TRBJ2-2; D is possibly TRBD1 (6 bases). The CDR3 is made up of 16 amino acids. Germline assignment: CDR1 SNHLY and CDR2 FYNNEI. Trimming took off 2 bases at V and 3 bases at J, with 13 bases between the two ends. The DNA of the CDR3 is TGTGCCAGCAGTGAAACGACGGACAGTTACACCGGGGAGCTGTTTTTT. Its protein is CASSETTDSYTGELFF.

V gene TRBV29-1 combines with J gene TRBJ1-1, with D unclear. The V gene's germline CDR1 is SQVTM and CDR2 ANQGSEA. V was shortened by 7 bases and J by 1 base, with 10 bases between the two germline ends. The CDR3 runs to 12 residues. The CDR3 bases are TGCAGCGGACACAGTGAGAACACTGAAGCTTTCTTT. It specifies CSGHSENTEAFF.

J is TRBJ2-7 and V is TRBV28, with 9 positions matching TRBD1. The length of the CDR3 is 13 residues. J was trimmed by 4 bases and V by 6 bases; bases with no gene match: 4. Germline V CDR1 and CDR2: MDHEN, SYDVKM. CDR3 bases: TGTGCCAGCAGAACAGGGGGCGGGTACGAGCAGTACTTC. Protein product: CASRTGGGYEQYF.

The chain links TRBV7-8 to TRBJ1-3, with a possible D match to TRBD1 (5 bases). The V and J ends lost 2 bases and 0 bases respectively, with 8 bases between them. The germline gives CDR1 SGHVS, CDR2 FQNEAQ. The CDR3 consists of 15 residues. The DNA for the CDR3 is TGTGCCAGCAGCTTACAGGGTAGCTCTGGAAACACCATATATTTT. This sequence encodes CASSLQGSSGNTIYF. The full variable domain, its missing parts supplied by reference TRBV7-8 and TRBJ1-3, is GAGVSQSPRYKVAKRGQDVALRCDPISGHVSLFWYQQALGQGPEFLTYFQNEAQLDKSGLPSDRFFAERPEGSVSTLKIQRTQQEDSAVYLCASSLQGSSGNTIYFGEGSWLTVV.

The chain uses TRBV5-4 and TRBJ2-2; 10 positions agree with TRBD2. The CDR3 length is 15 residues. With 4 bases clipped from V and 7 bases from J, the junction kept 7 bases outside the gene matches. From germline, CDR1 is SGHNT and CDR2 YYREEE (reference sequence). CDR3 loop: CASSQAGGLNGELFF. The DNA of the CDR3 is TGTGCCAGCAGCCAAGCGGGGGGGCTTAACGGGGAGCTGTTTTTT.